Listed below are T cell receptor beta chains from one sample, sequenced in a study of blood T cells in healthy people across ages. MiXCR, run by TCRdb on the 5' RACE reads, gives a single entry per CDR3 protein. The data contain around 1.1 million distinct CDR3 sequences, more than 30% of them seen just once; the ten biggest clones take up less than 15%. The sequenced sample consisted of blood. The source is a man younger than 35 in good health. Each CDR3 is given with its conserved first and last residue. D genes are given only for firm matches. Part of the rows lack a size; the others show once, few, many or a class for expanded clones.

d_gene	v_gene	abundance	j_gene	CDR3nt	CDR3aa
.	TRBV7-3	few	TRBJ2-3	TGTGCCAGCAGCTTAATTGGGGGTTCCACAGATACGCAGTATTTT	CASSLIGGSTDTQYF
.	TRBV3-1	few	TRBJ1-2	TGTGCCAGCAGCCAAGGCCTCGGAGGGGCTTCCTATGGCTACACCTTC	CASSQGLGGASYGYTF
.	TRBV4-3	.	TRBJ1-6	TGCGCCAGCAGCCAAGATGAGAGAGGTGGGAAGTCACCCCTCCACTTT	CASSQDERGGKSPLHF
TRBD1	TRBV29-1	few	TRBJ1-2	TGCAGCGTTGGGTTGGCACAGGGGCGAACGAATGGCTACACCTTC	CSVGLAQGRTNGYTF
.	TRBV12-3/TRBV12-4	.	TRBJ1-6	TGTGCCAGCAGCCGATCATTTGGGGATAATTCACCCCTCCACTTT	CASSRSFGDNSPLHF
.	TRBV11-2	few	TRBJ2-3	TGTGCCAGCAGCTTACGCTCCGTGGGGCCTAGCACAGATACGCAGTATTTT	CASSLRSVGPSTDTQYF
TRBD1	TRBV27	.	TRBJ1-2	TGTGCCAGCAGTTTTACCGGGGCAGGGGGCGTTGGAGGCGATGGCTACACCTTC	CASSFTGAGGVGGDGYTF
TRBD2	TRBV20-1	.	TRBJ2-3	TGCAGTGCTGGAGATAATTGGTCTAGCGGGAGCACAGATACGCAGTATTTT	CSAGDNWSSGSTDTQYF
.	TRBV12-3/TRBV12-4	.	TRBJ2-3	TGTGCCAGCACTCCGGGGAATGTGGGCACAGATACGCAGTATTTT	CASTPGNVGTDTQYF
TRBD1	TRBV6-1	.	TRBJ1-5	TGTGCCAGCAGTCCGACTCTGACAGGGGGTGTTGGCAATCAGCCCCAGCATTTT	CASSPTLTGGVGNQPQHF
.	TRBV27	.	TRBJ1-2	TGTGCCAGCAGTTTATCAGTGAGGGCCGCAGGCTACACCTTC	CASSLSVRAAGYTF
.	TRBV4-1	few	TRBJ2-5	TGCGCCAGCAGCCAAGATTGGACAATCCAAGAGACCCAGTACTTC	CASSQDWTIQETQYF
.	TRBV7-2	.	TRBJ1-1	TGTGCCAGCAGCTTATCGGCAGGGGTATACACTGAAGCTTTCTTT	CASSLSAGVYTEAFF
.	TRBV18	.	TRBJ2-5	TGTGCCAGCTCACCAGACGCAGGAGGGAACAATGAGCAGTACTTC	CASSPDAGGNNEQYF
TRBD2	TRBV6-6	few	TRBJ2-7	TGTGCCAGCAGTTACTCAGGGGAGGGCGAGCAGTACTTC	CASSYSGEGEQYF
TRBD1	TRBV9	.	TRBJ1-1	TGTGCCAGCAGCCAAACACAGGGGGGCGGGATTACTGAAGCTTTCTTT	CASSQTQGGGITEAFF
TRBD1	TRBV7-2	.	TRBJ1-2	TGTGCCAGCAGTCAACGACAGGGAATTTATGGCTACACCTTC	CASSQRQGIYGYTF
.	TRBV6-2/TRBV6-3	.	TRBJ1-5	TGTGCCAGCAGCCCCGGGACCCGGGGTCAGCCCCAGCATTTT	CASSPGTRGQPQHF
TRBD1	TRBV5-1	.	TRBJ2-1	TGCGCCAGCAGCGTCGCCCGGGACAGGGTAAATGAGCAGTTCTTC	CASSVARDRVNEQFF
.	TRBV6-6	.	TRBJ1-5	TGTGCCAGCACCTTAACGGACGGAAGCAATCAGCCCCAGCATTTT	CASTLTDGSNQPQHF
TRBD1	TRBV2	few	TRBJ1-5	TGTGCCAGTCTCCAAGACAGGGGAGGTCAGCCCCAGCATTTT	CASLQDRGGQPQHF
.	TRBV2	few	TRBJ2-6	TGTGCCAGCAGTGAACCGGGGGCTGGGGTCAACGTCCTGACTTTC	CASSEPGAGVNVLTF
TRBD2	TRBV7-3	.	TRBJ2-1	TGTGCCAGCAGCCACGGCACTAGCGGAAACAATGAGCAGTTCTTC	CASSHGTSGNNEQFF
.	TRBV3-1	.	TRBJ1-3	TGTGCCAGCAGCCAAGTCATTGGGTCTGGAAACACCATATATTTT	CASSQVIGSGNTIYF
TRBD1	TRBV4-1	.	TRBJ2-5	TGCGCCAGCAGCCAAGATAACATCGGGACAGGGATTCGAGAGACCCAGTACTTC	CASSQDNIGTGIRETQYF
TRBD1	TRBV5-1	few	TRBJ1-5	TGCGCCAGCAGCTTTGGGGGACAGGTCGATCAGCCCCAGCATTTT	CASSFGGQVDQPQHF
.	TRBV2	few	TRBJ1-2	TGTGCCAGCAGTGAAGCGTTCTACAGGGCTTCCCTCTATGGCTACACCTTC	CASSEAFYRASLYGYTF
.	TRBV30	few	TRBJ2-1	TGTGCCTGGACTAGTACCAGGGACAATGAGCAGTTCTTC	CAWTSTRDNEQFF
TRBD2	TRBV9	.	TRBJ2-7	TGTGCCAGCAGCTTGACTAGCGGGGCCCACGAGCAGTACTTC	CASSLTSGAHEQYF
TRBD1	TRBV11-2	few	TRBJ2-3	TGTGCCAGCAGCTTTCTACCCGGGACAGGGGGCGAAGATACGCAGTATTTT	CASSFLPGTGGEDTQYF
.	TRBV9	.	TRBJ2-7	TGTGCCAGCAGCGTAGGGGCAGGGGCCGAGCAGTACTTC	CASSVGAGAEQYF
TRBD2	TRBV29-1	few	TRBJ2-5	TGCAGCGTTGAAAGGGTTGGTCTAGCGGAGGAGACCCAGTACTTC	CSVERVGLAEETQYF
.	TRBV6-2/TRBV6-3	.	TRBJ1-2	TGTGCCAGCAGTCGACAGACTAACTATGGCTACACCTTC	CASSRQTNYGYTF
.	TRBV29-1	many	TRBJ2-1	TGCAGTGTCAGAGTTAACAATGAGCAGTTCTTC	CSVRVNNEQFF
TRBD1	TRBV12-3/TRBV12-4	.	TRBJ1-2	TGTGCCAGCACCGGGACAGCGTGGGATGGCTACACCTTC	CASTGTAWDGYTF
TRBD1	TRBV20-1	few	TRBJ1-4	TGCAGTGCTCAGGGGGGAAACGAAAAACTGTTTTTT	CSAQGGNEKLFF
.	TRBV5-1	few	TRBJ2-3	TGCGCCAGCAGCCTTCTTGTAGGACAGCCGACAGATACGCAGTATTTT	CASSLLVGQPTDTQYF
.	TRBV7-8	.	TRBJ1-4	TGTGCCAGCAGCTTTTTAACAGGGCAGAATGAAAAACTGTTTTTT	CASSFLTGQNEKLFF
.	TRBV20-1	few	TRBJ1-1	TGCAGTGCTAGAGATCGGGATAGAGGGAACACTGAAGCTTTCTTT	CSARDRDRGNTEAFF
.	TRBV12-3/TRBV12-4	few	TRBJ2-4	TGTGCCAGCAGACAGGGAACAGATAAAAACATTCAGTACTTC	CASRQGTDKNIQYF
.	TRBV12-3/TRBV12-4	.	TRBJ1-5	TGTGCCAGCAGTTTAGAAGAGAGGGATCAGCCCCAGCATTTT	CASSLEERDQPQHF
.	TRBV20-1	.	TRBJ2-6	TGCAGTGCTAGAACGGCTGGGGCCAACGTCCTGACTTTC	CSARTAGANVLTF
TRBD1	TRBV28	few	TRBJ1-1	TGTGCCAGCAGGCTCATTCGGGCAGGGGGCGCGGAAGCTTTCTTT	CASRLIRAGGAEAFF
TRBD1	TRBV9	.	TRBJ1-2	TGTGCCAGCAGCGTAGATGGGGGACAGGGCTATGGCTACACCTTC	CASSVDGGQGYGYTF
.	TRBV4-3	.	TRBJ1-2	TGCGCCAGCAGCCAAGGGTCGGGGGGTTTCGTACCCGGTAGAGGCTACACCTTC	CASSQGSGGFVPGRGYTF